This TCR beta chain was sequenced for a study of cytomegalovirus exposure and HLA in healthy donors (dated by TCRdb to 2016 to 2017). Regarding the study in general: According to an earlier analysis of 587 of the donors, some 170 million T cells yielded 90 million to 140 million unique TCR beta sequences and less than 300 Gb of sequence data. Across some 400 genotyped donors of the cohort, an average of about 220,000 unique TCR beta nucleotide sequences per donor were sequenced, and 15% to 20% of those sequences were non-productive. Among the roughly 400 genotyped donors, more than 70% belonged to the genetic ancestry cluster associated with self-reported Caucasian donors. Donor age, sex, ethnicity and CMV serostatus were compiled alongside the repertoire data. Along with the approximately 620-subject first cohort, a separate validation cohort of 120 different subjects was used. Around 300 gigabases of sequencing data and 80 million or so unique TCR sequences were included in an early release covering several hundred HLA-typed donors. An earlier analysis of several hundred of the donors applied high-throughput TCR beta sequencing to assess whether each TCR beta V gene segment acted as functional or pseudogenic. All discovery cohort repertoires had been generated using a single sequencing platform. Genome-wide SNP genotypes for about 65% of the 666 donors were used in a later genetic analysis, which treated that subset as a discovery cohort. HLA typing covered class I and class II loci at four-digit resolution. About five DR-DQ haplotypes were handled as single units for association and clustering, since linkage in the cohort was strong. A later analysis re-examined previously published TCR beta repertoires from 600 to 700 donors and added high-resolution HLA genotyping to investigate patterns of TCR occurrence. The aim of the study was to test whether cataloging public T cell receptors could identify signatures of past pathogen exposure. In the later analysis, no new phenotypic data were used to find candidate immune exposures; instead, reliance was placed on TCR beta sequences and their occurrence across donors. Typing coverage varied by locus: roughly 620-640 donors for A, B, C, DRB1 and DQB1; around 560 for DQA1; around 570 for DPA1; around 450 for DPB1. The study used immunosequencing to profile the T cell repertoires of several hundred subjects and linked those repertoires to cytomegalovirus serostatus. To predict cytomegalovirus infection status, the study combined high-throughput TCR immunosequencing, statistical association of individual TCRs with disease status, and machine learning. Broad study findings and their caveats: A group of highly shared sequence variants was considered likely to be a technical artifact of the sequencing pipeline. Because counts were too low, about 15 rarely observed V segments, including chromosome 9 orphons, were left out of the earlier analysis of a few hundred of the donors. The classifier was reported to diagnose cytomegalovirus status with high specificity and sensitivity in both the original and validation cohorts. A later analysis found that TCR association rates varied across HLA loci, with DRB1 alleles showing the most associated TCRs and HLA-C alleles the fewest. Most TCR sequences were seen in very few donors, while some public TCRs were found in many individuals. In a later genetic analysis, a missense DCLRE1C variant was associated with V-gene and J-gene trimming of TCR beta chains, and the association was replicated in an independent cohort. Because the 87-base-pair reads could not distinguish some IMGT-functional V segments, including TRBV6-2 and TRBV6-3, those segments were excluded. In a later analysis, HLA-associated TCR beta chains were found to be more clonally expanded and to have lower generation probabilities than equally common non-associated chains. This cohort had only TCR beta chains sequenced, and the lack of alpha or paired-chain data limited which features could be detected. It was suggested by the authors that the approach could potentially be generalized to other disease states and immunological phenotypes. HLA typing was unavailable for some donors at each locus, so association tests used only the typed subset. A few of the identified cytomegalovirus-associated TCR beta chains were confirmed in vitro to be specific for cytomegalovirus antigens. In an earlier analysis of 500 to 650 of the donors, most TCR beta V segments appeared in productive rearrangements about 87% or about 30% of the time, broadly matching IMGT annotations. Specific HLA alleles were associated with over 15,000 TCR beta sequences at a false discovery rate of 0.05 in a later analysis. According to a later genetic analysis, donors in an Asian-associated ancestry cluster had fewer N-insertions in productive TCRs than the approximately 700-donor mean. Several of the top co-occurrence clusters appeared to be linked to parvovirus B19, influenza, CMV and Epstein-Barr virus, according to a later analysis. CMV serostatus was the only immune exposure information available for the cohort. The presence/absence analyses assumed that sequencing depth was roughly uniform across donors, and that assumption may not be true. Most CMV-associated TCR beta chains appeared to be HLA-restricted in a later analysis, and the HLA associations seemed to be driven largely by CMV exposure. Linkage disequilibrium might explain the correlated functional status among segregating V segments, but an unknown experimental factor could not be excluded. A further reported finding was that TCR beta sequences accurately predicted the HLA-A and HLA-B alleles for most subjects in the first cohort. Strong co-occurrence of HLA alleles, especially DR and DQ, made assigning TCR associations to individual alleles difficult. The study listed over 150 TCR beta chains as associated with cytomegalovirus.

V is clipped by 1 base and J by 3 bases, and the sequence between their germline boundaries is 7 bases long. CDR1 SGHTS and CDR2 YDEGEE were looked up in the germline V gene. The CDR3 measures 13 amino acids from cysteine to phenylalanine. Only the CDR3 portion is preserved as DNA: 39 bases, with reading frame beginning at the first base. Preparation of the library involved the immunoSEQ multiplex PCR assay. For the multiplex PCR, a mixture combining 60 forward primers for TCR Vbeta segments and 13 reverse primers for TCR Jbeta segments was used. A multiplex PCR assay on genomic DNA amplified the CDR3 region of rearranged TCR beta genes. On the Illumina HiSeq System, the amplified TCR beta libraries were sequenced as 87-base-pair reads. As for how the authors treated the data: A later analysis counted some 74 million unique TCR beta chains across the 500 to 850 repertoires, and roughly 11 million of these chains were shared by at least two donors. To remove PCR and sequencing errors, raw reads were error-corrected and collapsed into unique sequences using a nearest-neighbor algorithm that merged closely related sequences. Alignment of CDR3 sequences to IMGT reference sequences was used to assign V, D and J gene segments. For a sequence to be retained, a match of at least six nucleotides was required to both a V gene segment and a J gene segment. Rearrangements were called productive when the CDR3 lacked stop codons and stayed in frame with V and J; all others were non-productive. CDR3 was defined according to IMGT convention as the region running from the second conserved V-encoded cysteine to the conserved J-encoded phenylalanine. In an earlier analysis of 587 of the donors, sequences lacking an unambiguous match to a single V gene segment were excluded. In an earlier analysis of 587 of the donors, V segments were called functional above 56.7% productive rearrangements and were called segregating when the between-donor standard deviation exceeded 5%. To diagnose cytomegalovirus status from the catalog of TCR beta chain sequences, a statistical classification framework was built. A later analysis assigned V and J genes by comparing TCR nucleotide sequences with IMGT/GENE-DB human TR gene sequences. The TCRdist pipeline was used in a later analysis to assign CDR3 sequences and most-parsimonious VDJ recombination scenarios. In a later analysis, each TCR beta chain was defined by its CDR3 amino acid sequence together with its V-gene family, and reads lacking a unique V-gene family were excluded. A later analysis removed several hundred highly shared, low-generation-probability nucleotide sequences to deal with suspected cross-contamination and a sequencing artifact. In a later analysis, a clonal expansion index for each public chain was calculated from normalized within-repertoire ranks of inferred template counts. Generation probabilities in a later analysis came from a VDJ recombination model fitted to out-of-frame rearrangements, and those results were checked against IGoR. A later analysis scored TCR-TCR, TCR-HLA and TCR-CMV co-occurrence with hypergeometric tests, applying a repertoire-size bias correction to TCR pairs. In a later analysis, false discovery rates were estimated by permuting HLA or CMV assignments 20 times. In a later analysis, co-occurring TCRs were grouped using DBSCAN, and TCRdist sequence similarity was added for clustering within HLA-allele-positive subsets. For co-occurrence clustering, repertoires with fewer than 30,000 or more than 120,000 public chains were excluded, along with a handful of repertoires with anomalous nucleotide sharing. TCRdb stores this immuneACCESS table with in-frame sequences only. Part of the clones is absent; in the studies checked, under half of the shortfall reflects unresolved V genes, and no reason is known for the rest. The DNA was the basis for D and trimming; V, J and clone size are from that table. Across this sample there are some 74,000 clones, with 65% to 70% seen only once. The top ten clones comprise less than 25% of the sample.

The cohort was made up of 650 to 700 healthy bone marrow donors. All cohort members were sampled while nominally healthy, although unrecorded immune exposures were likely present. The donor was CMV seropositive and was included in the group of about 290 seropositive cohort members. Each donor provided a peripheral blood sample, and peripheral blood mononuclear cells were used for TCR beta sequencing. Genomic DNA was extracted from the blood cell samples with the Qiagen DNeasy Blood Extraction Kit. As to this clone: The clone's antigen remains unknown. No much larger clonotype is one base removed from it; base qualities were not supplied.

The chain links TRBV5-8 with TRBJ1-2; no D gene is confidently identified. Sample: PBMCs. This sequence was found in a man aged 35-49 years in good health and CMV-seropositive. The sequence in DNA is TGTGCCAGCAGCTTGAACACAGACTATGGCTACACCTTC. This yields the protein CASSLNTDYGYTF.